A single TCR beta chain is shown here with its context. No cognate antigen has been identified for it. Base quality data are lacking; no much larger clone is found one base away. Library preparation used the immunoSEQ multiplex PCR assay. RNA was extracted from all samples and reverse transcribed into cDNA, which served as template for TCR sequencing. First-strand cDNA was synthesized using SuperScript III with a 2:1 mix of oligo-dT and random hexamers. A synthetic immune receptor repertoire was used to measure amplification bias, and any remaining bias was corrected computationally. Processing in the source paper ran as follows. Raw reads were preprocessed to remove errors, and CDR3 was defined by IMGT conventions from the conserved cysteine to phenylalanine. To get clonality, Shannon entropy was normalized by log2 of the number of productive unique TCRs and the result was subtracted from 1. CD4 or CD8 identity of scalp clones was inferred by cross-referencing scalp TCRbeta sequences with sorted blood CD4 and CD8 repertoires. TCRdb took over this immuneACCESS table, retaining in-frame rearrangements with V and J assigned. Such tables are incomplete; in checked studies, under half of the missing clones stem from an unresolved V gene, and the remainder is unexplained. That table gives V, J and clone size, and the DNA gave D and trimming. The sample profile shows about 200,000 clones; 45% to 65% of them were found once. The top ten hold about 3% of the sample.

This entry is derived from a study of CD8+ T cells in alopecia areata (dated by TCRdb to the late 2010s). Describing the broader study: The treated patients, all with moderate-to-severe alopecia areata, were enrolled in an open-label pilot trial of oral tofacitinib given at 5 to 10 mg twice daily. Amplification of TCRbeta CDR3 regions was done by immunoSEQ multiplex PCR using 35 Vbeta forward primers and 13 Jbeta reverse primers. High-throughput TCRbeta sequencing was used to examine T cell clonal expansion in alopecia areata in both the C3H/HeJ mouse model and human patients. The SALT score, which quantifies the percentage of affected scalp surface area, was used to measure disease severity in treated patients. Clonality in the scalp was compared among normal scalp (n=4), patchy alopecia areata scalp (n=8), and alopecia totalis/universalis scalp (n=8). Tofacitinib was administered for 6 to 18 months, and 6 months of follow-up off drug were then conducted to assess delayed response and recurrence. Patients on tofacitinib were biopsied at baseline and after 4 and 24 weeks of treatment, and several of the patients also had a later scalp biopsy. Human TCRbeta sequencing covered scalp tissue and sorted CD4+ and CD8+ peripheral blood T cells from patchy and totalis/universalis alopecia areata patients and healthy controls. RNA came from the PAXgene miRNA kit for fixed scalp, the miRNeasy kit for PBMCs, and the RNeasy kit for mouse skin. The paper's findings and limits, for the study overall: During tofacitinib treatment, many expanded lesional clones remained in scalp and blood, and this persistence may partly explain relapse after treatment is stopped. Unlike mouse skin, where gammadelta T cells dominate, normal human skin contains resident alphabeta T cells that get sequenced too, which complicates analysis of the scalp TCR repertoire. Because the treated cohort was small and included a single nonresponder, larger studies are needed to assess links between baseline CD8+ expansion and response. Shared TCR sequences between patients were less evident than in mice, which may be partly attributable to HLA diversity in the patient population. Tofacitinib significantly lowered scalp clonality and the number of expanded CD8+ clones among the top 100 scalp clones. Compared with normal scalp, lesional scalp had higher clonality and more expanded CD8+ clones, particularly in alopecia totalis/universalis, a pattern that suggests antigenic drive.

Reading the label with the study, this specimen's time point is: around 4 weeks on oral tofacitinib. The treatment or condition tag for this specimen amounts to: oral pan-JAK inhibitor, 5-10 mg twice daily. Peripheral blood and lesional scalp punch biopsies were obtained from patients with alopecia areata. PBMCs were isolated by density centrifugation and stained for CD3, CD4 and CD8, after which CD4+ and CD8+ T cells were sorted on a FACSAria. Inclusive of the bounding cysteine and phenylalanine, the CDR3 is 18 residues long. Only the CDR3 DNA is retained, 54 bases long and in frame from the first base.

The receptor comes from a human donor with alopecia areata. Sequences were derived from CD4+ T cells sorted from blood, sampled at week 4, from a patient treated with tofacitinib. The chain is assembled from TRBV1 and TRBJ2-3; the D call TRBD2 from the table was never checked on the DNA. TRBV1 is described as a pseudogene. CDR3 region: CTSSQTGLSLDITDTQYF. The bases are TGCACCAGCAGCCAGACGGGACTCTCCCTCGACATCACAGATACGCAGTATTTT.